These 20 T cell receptor beta chains were all obtained from the same sample, sequenced in a study of breast tumors, draining lymph nodes, adjacent tissues. TCRdb re-called the multiplex PCR reads through MiXCR, storing one row per CDR3 protein. Found here are 20,000 to 25,000 distinct CDR3 sequences, roughly a quarter of them singletons; the top ten hold approximately 13%. The sample was breast tumor tissue. These receptors originate from a female donor with breast cancer. Some clones in this sample may be carry-over from other donors' samples.

In regard to this clonotype: This sequence may be a read error, since a much larger clone differs from it by one base. The rearrangement joins TRBV5-1 to TRBJ2-2; D not certain. Looked up from germline, CDR1 is SGHRS and CDR2 is YFSETQ. This CDR3 contains 11 residues. The CDR3 sequence is CVSTWAGELFF. The CDR3 nucleotides read TGCGTCAGCACCTGGGCCGGGGAGCTGTTTTTT.

This clonotype is medium-sized (0.01 to 0.1%) within its sample. V and J are TRBV20-1 and TRBJ2-7; 11 positions match TRBD1. The V gene end was trimmed by 0 bases and the J gene end by 3 bases; junction bases not matched to a gene: 4. Germline V gene sequence: CDR1 DFQATT, CDR2 SNEGSKA (reference sequence). CDR3 length: 15 residues. The CDR3 nucleotides read TGCAGTGCTAGAGAAATGGGACAGGGGGACTACGAGCAGTACTTC. Translated, it gives CSAREMGQGDYEQYF.

This clonotype was counted at least ten times. V gene TRBV10-2 combines with J gene TRBJ2-3, with 7 bases fitting TRBD2. CDR1 is WSHSY, CDR2 SAAADI, per germline. The CDR3 sequence is 14 residues long. Trimming removed 5 bases from V and 1 base from J; junction bases left unmatched: 3. The CDR3 DNA reads TGCGCCAGCAGTTCTAGCGGACGCACAGATACGCAGTATTTT. This encodes CASSSSGRTDTQYF.

This clonotype has a count of ten or more. This sequence joins TRBV20-1 and TRBJ1-2; a possible D gene is TRBD1 (5 bases). The CDR3 is 12 amino acids. Germline V gene data show CDR1 as DFQATT and CDR2 as SNEGSKA (reference sequence). The CDR3 DNA reads as TGCAGAACCCGTCAGGGTTGTAGTGGCTACACCTTC. This encodes CRTRQGCSGYTF.

This clonotype appeared many times. The chain is built from TRBV20-1 and TRBJ2-1; 9 bases are a match to TRBD2. In germline, CDR1 is DFQATT, CDR2 SNEGSKA (reference sequence). The CDR3 has 14 amino acids. The trim removed 4 bases at V and 3 bases at J, leaving 4 bases unmatched. The CDR3 loop is CSANGLAIYNEQFF. The DNA for the CDR3 is TGCAGTGCTAACGGACTAGCGATCTACAATGAGCAGTTCTTC.

In regard to this clonotype: Since a much larger clone is just one base distant, this may be a read error. The J gene is TRBJ1-6, the V gene TRBV6-1; the D is unclear. This CDR3 contains 17 residues. CDR1 MNHNS and CDR2 SASEGT come from the germline V gene. The CDR3 loop reads CASKRSQANSHNSPLHF. In DNA, the CDR3 is TGTGCCAGCAAACGTTCCCAGGCCAACTCCCATAATTCACCCCTCCACTTT.

This clonotype was observed many times. The chain couples TRBV5-4 to TRBJ2-3, with D tentatively TRBD1 (6 bases). Per germline, CDR1 SGHNT and CDR2 YYREEE (reference sequence). Trimming pared 0 bases from V and 1 base from J, leaving 9 bases between. The CDR3 is made up of 15 amino acids. CDR3 loop: CASSLGAGGTDTQYF. DNA for the CDR3: TGTGCCAGCAGCTTGGGTGCAGGGGGCACAGATACGCAGTATTTT.

The sample holds many counts of this clonotype. In nucleotides, the CDR3 is TGTGCCAGCAGCTTTACTACAGGGGGCGAGCAGTACTTC. Its translation is CASSFTTGGEQYF. The gene calls are TRBV13 and TRBJ2-7; 8 positions agree with TRBD1. This CDR3 has 13 amino acids. V was pared by 3 bases and J by 6 bases, with 4 bases of the junction left unmatched. Germline assignment: CDR1 PRHDT and CDR2 FYEKMQ (reference sequence).

This clonotype was detected many times. The chain links TRBV7-9 to TRBJ2-1; D uncertain. The CDR3 is 14 residues long. CDR1 and CDR2 from the germline V gene are SEHNR and FQNEAQ (reference sequence). Trimming shortened V by 5 bases and J by 5 bases, and 13 bases separated the two germline ends. CDR3: CASSPSLGNNEQFF. The CDR3, as DNA: TGTGCCAGCAGCCCTTCCTTGGGGAACAATGAGCAGTTCTTC.

This clonotype was seen many times. The gene calls are TRBV29-1 and TRBJ2-3; 8 nucleotides agree with TRBD1. Germline V gene sequence: CDR1 SQVTM, CDR2 ANQGSEA. The CDR3 covers 13 residues. The V and J ends lost 3 bases and 6 bases, in that order; junction bases with no gene match: 5. The DNA of the CDR3 is TGCAGCGTTGATAGGAGGGACAGGGATACGCAGTATTTT. Its translation: CSVDRRDRDTQYF.

There are a few counts of this clonotype. J is TRBJ2-5 and V is TRBV6-1, with 7 positions matching TRBD1. The CDR3 runs to 14 residues. The germline CDR1 and CDR2 sequences are MNHNS and SASEGT. The junction had 1 base not matched to a gene; V was cut back by 0 bases and J by 3 bases. The DNA of the CDR3 is TGTGCCAGCAGTGAAGCGGGGACAGAAGAGACCCAGTACTTC. Translating it yields CASSEAGTEETQYF.

This clonotype was found many times. The chain couples TRBV9 to TRBJ2-1, with D possibly being TRBD2 (5 bases). The CDR3 length is 15 residues. Germline V gene lookup returns CDR1 SGDLS and CDR2 YYNGEE. The V end was cut by 0 bases, the J end by 2 bases, with 9 bases between. The CDR3 loop is CASSVGSGAYNEQFF. DNA of the CDR3: TGTGCCAGCAGCGTAGGCAGCGGAGCCTACAATGAGCAGTTCTTC.

This clonotype was picked up many times. The chain joins TRBV5-1 to TRBJ2-3; 13 nucleotides agree with TRBD2. The V and J ends lost 3 bases and 12 bases, in that order; junction bases with no gene match: 10. This CDR3 is built from 15 residues. Per the germline V gene, CDR1 is SGHRS and CDR2 is YFSETQ. The DNA of the CDR3 is TGCGCCAGCAGCTCAGGGACTAGCGGGGAAATGGCACAGTATTTT. As protein: CASSSGTSGEMAQYF.

In this sample, this clonotype turned up many times. The V call is TRBV7-9, the J call TRBJ2-1; 9 positions match TRBD2. CDR3 length: 15 amino acids. From germline, CDR1 is SEHNR and CDR2 FQNEAQ (reference sequence). Unmatched junction bases numbered 7, after V lost 5 bases and J lost 5 bases. The CDR3 protein is CASSPIAGVHNEQFF. The CDR3 DNA reads as TGTGCCAGCAGCCCAATAGCGGGGGTACACAATGAGCAGTTCTTC.

The gene calls are TRBV20-1 and TRBJ2-7; TRBD2 matches 7 bases. The CDR3 length is 16 residues. Germline lookup yields CDR1 DFQATT and CDR2 SNEGSKA (reference sequence). After removal of 5 bases from V and 4 bases from J, the junction contained 17 bases not matched to a gene. The CDR3 protein is CSARTSTGGVTYEQYF. Here the CDR3 DNA reads TGCAGTGCTCGAACCTCTACGGGAGGCGTAACGTACGAGCAGTACTTC.

Turning to this clonotype: This may stem from a read error, because a much larger clone lies one nucleotide away. This chain uses TRBV4-1 with TRBJ1-5, with 9 bases identical to TRBD1. V lost 2 bases and J lost 3; bases outside the gene matches: 8. The CDR3 has 17 residues. Germline V CDR1 and CDR2: MGHRA, YSYEKL. This CDR3 reads CASSQLHRGPANQPQHF. CDR3 in DNA: TGCGCCAGCAGCCAATTACACAGGGGGCCGGCCAATCAGCCCCAGCATTTT.

Notes on this clonotype: One end of the junction fails to match germline, which may point to a read error. The CDR3 sequence: CSARRLAGEGTGELSF. The CDR3 nucleotides are TGCAGTGCTAGACGGCTAGCGGGAGAGGGTACCGGGGAGTTGTCTTTT. V is TRBV20-1 and J is TRBJ2-2, with TRBD2 matching over 10 bases. Germline CDR1 and CDR2: DFQATT and SNEGSKA (reference sequence). The CDR3 sequence is 16 residues long.

Ten or more counts support this clonotype. The rearrangement uses TRBV6-5 and TRBJ2-7; 8 bases line up with TRBD1. The V segment lost 5 bases and the J segment 7 bases; nucleotides outside the gene matches: 10. Germline V gives CDR1 MNHEY, CDR2 SVGAGI. The CDR3 length is 14 residues. The CDR3 DNA reads as TGTGCCAGCAGTCCAGGGGGCGGACTGGAGGAGCAGTACTTC. It encodes CASSPGGGLEEQYF.

This clonotype was seen only once. Just one base apart from a much larger clone, this may be a read error. The gene calls are TRBV4-1 and TRBJ2-1, with TRBD2 matching over 7 bases. This CDR3 spans 18 amino acids. The V gene's germline CDR1 is MGHRA and CDR2 YSYEKL. The ends lost 0 bases at V and 5 bases at J; junction bases unmatched: 13. The CDR3 DNA sequence: TGCGCCAGCAGCCAAGAAGCCGGCGGCGGGAGTGGACACAATGAGCAGTTCTTC. Translated: CASSQEAGGGSGHNEQFF.

In its sample, this clonotype was seen many times. The J gene is TRBJ1-2, the V gene TRBV20-1, with no clear D. Germline loops: CDR1 DFQATT, CDR2 SNEGSKA (reference sequence). The CDR3 has 11 amino acids. V was shortened by 5 bases and J by 8 bases, with 12 bases between the two germline ends. The CDR3 protein is CSAGSVIGYTF. In nucleotides, the CDR3 is TGCAGTGCTGGGTCCGTCATAGGCTACACCTTC.